This is a list of T cell receptor beta chains from one sample in a study of CD8+ T cells in alopecia areata. Assay: immunoSEQ multiplex PCR; the TCRdb copy retains only in-frame clones and omits some. Here the sample spans some 82,000 clones, roughly 51% being singletons. The specimen sequenced was NKG2D-high CD8+ T cells sorted from blood. Receptors were obtained from a human donor with alopecia areata. Each CDR3 is given with its conserved first and last residue. D genes are given only for firm matches. Clone size is stated in some rows and not others, as once, few, many or a class when expanded.

clone_size	d_call	j_call	v_call	cdr3_nt	cdr3_aa
.	.	TRBJ1-3	TRBV7-2	TGTGCCAGCAGCTGGGGCGGGAGCTCTGGAAACACCATATATTTT	CASSWGGSSGNTIYF
.	.	TRBJ1-2	TRBV2	TGTGCCAGCAGTGACTCTGGCAGCGCATATTATGGCTACACCTTC	CASSDSGSAYYGYTF
.	.	TRBJ2-7	TRBV27	TGTGCCAGCAGTCCAGGACTGCAGAGCTCCTACGAGCAGTACTTC	CASSPGLQSSYEQYF
once	.	TRBJ2-4	TRBV5-4	TGTGCCAGCAGCTTGTCTGGGGGGGCCCAAAACATTCAGTACTTC	CASSLSGGAQNIQYF
few	TRBD2	TRBJ2-7	TRBV27	TGTGCCAGCCGCCGGGGGGAGGACGAGCAGTACTTC	CASRRGEDEQYF
.	.	TRBJ2-3	TRBV4-2	TGTGCCAGCAGCCCAGGACTACTAGCCGATACGCAGTATTTT	CASSPGLLADTQYF
few	.	TRBJ2-7	TRBV27	TGTGCCAGCAGTCCCGGGACCGACTACGAGCAGTACTTC	CASSPGTDYEQYF
.	.	TRBJ2-7	TRBV27	TGTGCCAGCAGTTCCTCGGGGGCCTACGAGCAGTACTTC	CASSSSGAYEQYF
once	TRBD1	TRBJ1-2	TRBV7-9	TGTGCCAGCAGCTCAACAGGGGGCTATGGCTACACCTTC	CASSSTGGYGYTF
.	TRBD2	TRBJ2-3	TRBV4-1	TGCGCCAGCAGCCAAGAGGCGGGGGGATACACAGATACGCAGTATTTT	CASSQEAGGYTDTQYF
.	.	TRBJ2-7	TRBV29-1	TGCAGCGTTGTGGGCAGGAGAGAGGATAGCTCCTACGAGCAGTACTTC	CSVVGRREDSSYEQYF
.	.	TRBJ2-3	TRBV19	TGTGCCAGTAGTCTTGGATCGGCGGGTACGCAGTATTTT	CASSLGSAGTQYF
once	.	TRBJ2-7	TRBV28	TGTGCCAGCAGTTCGATGGGAAACCGGGGTTACGAGCAGTACTTC	CASSSMGNRGYEQYF
.	.	TRBJ2-3	TRBV18	TGTGCCAGCTCACCACCCGAAGATACGCAGTATTTT	CASSPPEDTQYF
.	.	TRBJ2-7	TRBV7-8	TGTGCCAGCAGCCAGTTGGCGGGGGAGCAGTACTTC	CASSQLAGEQYF
few	.	TRBJ1-4	TRBV21-1	TGTGCCAGCACCTCAAGGGACGCAACTAATGAAAAACTGTTTTTT	CASTSRDATNEKLFF
few	TRBD2	TRBJ2-2	TRBV29-1	TGCGGAGCGGGAGGAAAAGACACCGGGGAGCTGTTTTTT	CGAGGKDTGELFF
.	.	TRBJ1-2	TRBV29-1	TGCAGCGTTGAAGCGTATGGCTACACCTTC	CSVEAYGYTF
.	TRBD1	TRBJ2-1	TRBV13	TGTGCCAGCAGCTGGGGACAGGGAACCAACAATGAGCAGTTCTTC	CASSWGQGTNNEQFF
.	.	TRBJ1-4	TRBV27	TGTGCCAGCAGTATCGGTGGGGGAAAACTGTTTTTT	CASSIGGGKLFF
few	.	TRBJ2-1	TRBV29-1	TGCAGCGTTCTCTCCTACAATGAGCAGTTCTTC	CSVLSYNEQFF
.	TRBD2	TRBJ2-2	TRBV29-1	TGCAGCGTTGAAGACTCGGCTAGCGGTAACACCGGGGAGCTGTTTTTT	CSVEDSASGNTGELFF
.	TRBD1	TRBJ1-1	TRBV5-6	TGTGCCAGCAGCCCCGGGACAGGGAACACTGAAGCTTTCTTT	CASSPGTGNTEAFF
few	.	TRBJ2-1	TRBV2	TGTGCCAGCTGGGGGCTAGGGAGGGGAACAAATGAGCAGTTCTTC	CASWGLGRGTNEQFF
.	TRBD2	TRBJ2-1	TRBV28	TGTGCCAGCACCATGACTAGCGGACTATACAATGAGCAGTTCTTC	CASTMTSGLYNEQFF
.	TRBD2	TRBJ2-7	TRBV28	TGTGCCAGCAGTCTGGGGGGGTCCTACGAGCAGTACTTC	CASSLGGSYEQYF
few	.	TRBJ2-7	TRBV15	TGTGCCACATCGGAACTGTTCGACGAGCAGTACTTC	CATSELFDEQYF
.	.	TRBJ2-1	TRBV7-2	TGTGCCAGCAGCTTATCTAACGACAGCAATGAGCAGTTCTTC	CASSLSNDSNEQFF
.	.	TRBJ2-7	TRBV11-2	TGTGCCAGCAGCTTAGGTGCGGGGACCTACGAGCAGTACTTC	CASSLGAGTYEQYF
.	TRBD2	TRBJ2-1	TRBV2	TGTGCCAGCAACAAGGGTCTAGCGGGTTACAATGAGCAGTTCTTC	CASNKGLAGYNEQFF
.	.	TRBJ2-3	TRBV27	TGTGCCAGCAGTTTATATGATACGCAGTATTTT	CASSLYDTQYF
.	TRBD2	TRBJ2-1	TRBV5-1	TGCGCCAGCAGGTCGGCGGGAGGGGCCCATGAGCAGTTCTTC	CASRSAGGAHEQFF
few	.	TRBJ1-2	TRBV29-1	TGCAGCGTGGAACCTATAGCTAACTATGGCTACACCTTC	CSVEPIANYGYTF
.	TRBD2	TRBJ2-1	TRBV6-5	TGTGCCAGCAGTTACTCGCCGGGGGGCAATGAGCAGTTCTTC	CASSYSPGGNEQFF